This T cell receptor (beta chain) is from a study of blood T cell repertoires in COVID-19. Method: immunoSEQ multiplex PCR; TCRdb's copy keeps in-frame clones and lacks some. The data hold about 71,000 clones, with 70% to 90% observed a single time. Germline assignment: CDR1 SEHNR and CDR2 FQNEAQ (reference sequence). The V segment lost 1 base and the J segment 14 bases; nucleotides outside the gene matches: 6. This CDR3 is 12 amino acids long. The receptor was derived from a man aged 25-40 years with acute or convalescent COVID-19. The sample consisted of peripheral blood. The V gene is TRBV7-9, the J gene TRBJ2-3; 7 bases line up with TRBD1. The CDR3 nucleotides read TGTGCCAGCAGCTTAGTCGAGGGGGCCACGTATTTT. Protein: CASSLVEGATYF.